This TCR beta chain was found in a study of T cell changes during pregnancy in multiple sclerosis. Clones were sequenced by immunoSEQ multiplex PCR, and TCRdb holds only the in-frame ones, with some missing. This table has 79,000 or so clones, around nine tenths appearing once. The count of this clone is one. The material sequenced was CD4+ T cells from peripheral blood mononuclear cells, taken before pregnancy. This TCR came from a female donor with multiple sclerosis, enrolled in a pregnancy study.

CDR3 sequence reads: CASSARQGRDTEAFF. Here the CDR3 DNA reads TGTGCCAGCAGTGCCCGACAGGGACGGGACACTGAAGCTTTCTTT. The V and J genes are TRBV6-1 and TRBJ1-1, with TRBD1 matching over 7 bases. The germline CDR1 and CDR2 sequences are MNHNS and SASEGT. J lost 3 bases, V lost 4 bases, and 8 bases had no gene match. This CDR3 has 15 residues.